In its sample, the clone carrying this TCR beta chain was seen once. Its antigen is not identified. This specimen comes from a study of Tregs in tolerant kidney transplant recipients. Across the study: Sorting of CD4+CD25+CD127- cells followed approximately three-day belatacept mixed lymphocyte reactions, sometimes with roughly 5-day graft donor restimulation. Antibodies separated recipient from donor cells.

The CDR3 is 11 residues long. The germline V gene encodes CDR1 DFQATT and CDR2 SNEGSKA (reference sequence). V was clipped by 7 bases and J by 3 bases; unmatched bases: 1. Repertoires were generated with immunoSEQ multiplex PCR, while TCRdb's copy carries only in-frame clones and drops some. Of about 44,000 clones in the sample, 95% were seen once. Overall study results and limits: Biological reproducibility was not directly addressed, but technical replication error appeared minimal.

Sequencing used Tregs from blood cultured with allogeneic cells. The origin of this receptor is a human donor in good health. The chain combines TRBV20-1 with TRBJ2-3; 7 nucleotides line up with TRBD2. The CDR3 protein is CSEGGTDTQYF. CDR3 nucleotide sequence: TGCAGTGAGGGAGGGACAGATACGCAGTATTTT.